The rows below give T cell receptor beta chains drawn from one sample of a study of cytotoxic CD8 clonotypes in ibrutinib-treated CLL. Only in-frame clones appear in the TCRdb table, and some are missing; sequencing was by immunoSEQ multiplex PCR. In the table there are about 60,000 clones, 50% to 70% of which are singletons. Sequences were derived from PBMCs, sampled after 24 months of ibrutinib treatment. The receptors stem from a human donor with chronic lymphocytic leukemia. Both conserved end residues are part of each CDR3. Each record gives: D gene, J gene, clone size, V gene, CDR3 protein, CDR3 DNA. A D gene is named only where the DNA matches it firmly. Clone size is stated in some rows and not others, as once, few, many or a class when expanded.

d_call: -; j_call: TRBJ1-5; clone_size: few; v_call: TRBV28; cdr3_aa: CASSTRGRRYNQPQHF; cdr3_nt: TGTGCCAGCAGCACCAGGGGAAGGCGCTACAATCAGCCCCAGCATTTT
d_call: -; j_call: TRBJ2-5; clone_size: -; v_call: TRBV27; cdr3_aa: CASSRGGETQYF; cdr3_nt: TGTGCCAGCAGCAGGGGGGGGGAGACCCAGTACTTC
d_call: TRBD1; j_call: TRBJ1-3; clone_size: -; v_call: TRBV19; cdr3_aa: CASSRQGERGNTIYF; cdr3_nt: TGTGCCAGCTCACGACAGGGGGAGCGTGGAAACACCATATATTTT
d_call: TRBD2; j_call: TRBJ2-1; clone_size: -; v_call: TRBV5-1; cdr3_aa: CASSSTSSQSYNEQFF; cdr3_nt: TGCGCCAGCAGCTCGACTAGCAGCCAATCCTACAATGAGCAGTTCTTC
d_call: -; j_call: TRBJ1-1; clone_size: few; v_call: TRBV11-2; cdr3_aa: CASSLRVNTEAFF; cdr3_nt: TGTGCCAGCAGCTTACGGGTGAACACTGAAGCTTTCTTT
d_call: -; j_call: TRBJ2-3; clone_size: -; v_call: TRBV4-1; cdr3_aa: CASSQVGAADTQYF; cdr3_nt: TGCGCCAGCAGCCAAGTTGGGGCAGCAGATACGCAGTATTTT
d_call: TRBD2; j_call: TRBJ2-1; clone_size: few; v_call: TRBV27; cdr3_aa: CASNHLAGGPGEQFF; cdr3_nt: TGTGCCAGCAACCATCTAGCGGGAGGGCCGGGTGAGCAGTTCTTC
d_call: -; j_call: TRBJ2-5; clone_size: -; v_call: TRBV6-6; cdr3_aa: CASSYALRVETQYF; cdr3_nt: TGTGCCAGCAGTTACGCCCTTAGGGTAGAGACCCAGTACTTC
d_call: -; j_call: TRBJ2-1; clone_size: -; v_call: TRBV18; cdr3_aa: CASVEGSSYNEQFF; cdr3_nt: TGTGCCAGCGTTGAGGGGAGCTCCTACAATGAGCAGTTCTTC
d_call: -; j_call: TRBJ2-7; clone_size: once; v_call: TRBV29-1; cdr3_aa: CSVEGGVIPFEQYF; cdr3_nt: TGCAGCGTTGAAGGGGGCGTAATCCCGTTCGAGCAGTACTTC
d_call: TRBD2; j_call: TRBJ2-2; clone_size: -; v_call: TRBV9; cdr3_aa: CASSFRGLAGVTGELFF; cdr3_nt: TGTGCCAGCAGCTTCCGCGGACTAGCGGGAGTTACCGGGGAGCTGTTTTTT
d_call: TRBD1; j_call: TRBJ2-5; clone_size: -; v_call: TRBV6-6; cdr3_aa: CASRPRTGEETQYF; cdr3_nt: TGTGCCAGCAGACCCCGGACAGGGGAAGAGACCCAGTACTTC
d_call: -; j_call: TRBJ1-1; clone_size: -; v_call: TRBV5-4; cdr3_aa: CASRADRNTEAFF; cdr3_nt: TGTGCCAGCAGAGCGGACAGGAACACTGAAGCTTTCTTT
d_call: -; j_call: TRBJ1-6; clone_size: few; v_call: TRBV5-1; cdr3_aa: CASSLDGSVSPLHF; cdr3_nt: TGCGCCAGCAGCTTGGACGGATCTGTCTCGCCCCTCCACTTT
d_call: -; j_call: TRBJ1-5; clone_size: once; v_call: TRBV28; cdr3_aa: CASMSTAWAQPQHF; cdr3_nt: TGTGCCAGCATGTCTACCGCTTGGGCTCAGCCCCAGCATTTT
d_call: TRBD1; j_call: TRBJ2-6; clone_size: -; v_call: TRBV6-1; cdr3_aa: CASSDMPGQGVSGANVLTF; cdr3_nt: TGTGCCAGCAGTGATATGCCGGGACAGGGAGTATCTGGGGCCAACGTCCTGACTTTC
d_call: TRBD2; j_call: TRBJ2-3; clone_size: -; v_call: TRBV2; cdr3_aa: CASSEAPLGTRRADTQYF; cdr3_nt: TGTGCCAGCAGTGAAGCTCCATTGGGGACTAGGAGGGCAGATACGCAGTATTTT
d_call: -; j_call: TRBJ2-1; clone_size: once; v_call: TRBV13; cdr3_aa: CASSRRAHTLVGNEQFF; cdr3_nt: TGTGCCAGCAGCCGACGGGCCCACACTCTCGTAGGCAATGAGCAGTTCTTC
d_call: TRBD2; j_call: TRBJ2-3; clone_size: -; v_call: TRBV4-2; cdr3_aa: CASSQDSSGGASDTQYF; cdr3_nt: TGTGCCAGCAGCCAAGATTCGAGCGGGGGGGCTTCGGATACGCAGTATTTT
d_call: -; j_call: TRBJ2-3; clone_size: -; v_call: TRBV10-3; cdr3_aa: CAISESGGPGTQYF; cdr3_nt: TGTGCCATCAGTGAGTCGGGAGGACCGGGGACGCAGTATTTT
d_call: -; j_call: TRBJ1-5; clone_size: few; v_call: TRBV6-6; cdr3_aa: CASMRGDGGNQPQHF; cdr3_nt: TGTGCCAGCATGAGGGGCGACGGCGGCAATCAGCCCCAGCATTTT
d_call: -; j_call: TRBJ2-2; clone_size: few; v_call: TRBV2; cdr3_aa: CAGRRAEDGELFF; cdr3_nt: TGTGCCGGCAGGAGGGCCGAGGACGGGGAGCTGTTTTTT
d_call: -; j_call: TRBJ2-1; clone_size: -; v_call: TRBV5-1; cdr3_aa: CASSAMTGEQFF; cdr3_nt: TGCGCCAGCAGCGCCATGACAGGAGAGCAGTTCTTC
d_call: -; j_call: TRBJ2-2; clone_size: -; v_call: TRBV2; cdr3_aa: CASSEIGPTGELFF; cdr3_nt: TGTGCCAGCAGTGAGATTGGGCCCACCGGGGAGCTGTTTTTT
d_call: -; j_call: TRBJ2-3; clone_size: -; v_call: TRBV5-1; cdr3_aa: CASSDRLLGTDTQYF; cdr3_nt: TGCGCCAGCAGCGATCGACTCTTGGGGACAGATACGCAGTATTTT
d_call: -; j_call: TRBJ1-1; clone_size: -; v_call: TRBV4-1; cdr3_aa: CASSQVRTLNTEAFF; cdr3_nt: TGCGCCAGCAGCCAAGTTCGGACACTGAACACTGAAGCTTTCTTT
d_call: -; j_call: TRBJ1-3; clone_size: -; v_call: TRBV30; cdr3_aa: CAWSATGTAGNTIYF; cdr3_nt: TGTGCCTGGAGTGCCACCGGGACCGCTGGAAACACCATATATTTT
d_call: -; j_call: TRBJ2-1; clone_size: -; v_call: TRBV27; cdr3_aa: CASSPRQINNEQFF; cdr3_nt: TGTGCCAGCAGTCCTCGACAGATTAACAATGAGCAGTTCTTC
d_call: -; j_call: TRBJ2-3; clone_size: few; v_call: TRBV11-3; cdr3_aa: CASSSRQDTDTQYF; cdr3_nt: TGTGCCAGCAGCAGTCGACAGGACACAGATACGCAGTATTTT
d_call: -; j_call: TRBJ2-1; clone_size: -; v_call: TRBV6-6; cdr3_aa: CASSYEGELYNEQFF; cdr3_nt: TGTGCCAGCAGTTACGAGGGGGAGCTCTACAATGAGCAGTTCTTC
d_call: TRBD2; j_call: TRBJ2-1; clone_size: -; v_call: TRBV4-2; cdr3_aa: CASSRSGVGVHEQFF; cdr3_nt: TGTGCCAGCAGCCGGAGCGGGGTCGGGGTTCATGAGCAGTTCTTC
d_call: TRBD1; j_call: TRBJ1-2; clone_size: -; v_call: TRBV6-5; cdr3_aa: CASRETGLYGYTF; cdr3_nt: TGTGCCAGCAGGGAGACAGGGCTCTATGGCTACACCTTC
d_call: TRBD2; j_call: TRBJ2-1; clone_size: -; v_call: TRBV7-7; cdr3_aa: CASSRTSGRGEQFF; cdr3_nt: TGTGCCAGCAGTAGGACTAGCGGGAGGGGTGAGCAGTTCTTC
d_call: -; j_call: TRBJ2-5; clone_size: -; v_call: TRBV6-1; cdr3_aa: CASSEVVGRAETQYF; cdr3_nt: TGTGCCAGCAGTGAAGTCGTGGGCAGGGCGGAGACCCAGTACTTC
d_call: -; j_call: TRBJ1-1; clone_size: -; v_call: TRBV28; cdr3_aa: CATEEGPLNTEAFF; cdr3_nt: TGTGCCACCGAAGAAGGACCGTTGAACACTGAAGCTTTCTTT
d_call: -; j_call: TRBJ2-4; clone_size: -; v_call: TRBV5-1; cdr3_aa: CASSFPWAKNIQYF; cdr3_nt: TGCGCCAGCAGCTTTCCATGGGCCAAAAACATTCAGTACTTC
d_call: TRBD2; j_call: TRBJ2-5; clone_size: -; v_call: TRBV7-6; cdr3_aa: CASSDIAGAETQYF; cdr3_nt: TGTGCCAGCAGCGATATAGCGGGAGCGGAGACCCAGTACTTC
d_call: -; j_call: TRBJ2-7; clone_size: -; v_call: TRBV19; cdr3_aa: CASSARPGNEQYF; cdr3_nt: TGTGCCAGTAGTGCCCGTCCCGGGAACGAGCAGTACTTC
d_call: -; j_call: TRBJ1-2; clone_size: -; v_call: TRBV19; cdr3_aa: CATTGWVDGYTF; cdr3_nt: TGTGCCACCACAGGCTGGGTCGATGGCTACACCTTC
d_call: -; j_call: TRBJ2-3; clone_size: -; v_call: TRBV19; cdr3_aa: CASSLGVGDTQYF; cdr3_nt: TGTGCCAGTAGCCTGGGGGTAGGGGATACGCAGTATTTT
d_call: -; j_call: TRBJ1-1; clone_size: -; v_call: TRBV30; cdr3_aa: CASSDVGGVFYTEAFF; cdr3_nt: TGTGCCAGCAGTGACGTCGGGGGCGTTTTCTACACTGAAGCTTTCTTT
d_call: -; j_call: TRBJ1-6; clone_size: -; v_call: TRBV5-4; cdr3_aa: CASSLGPDNSPLHF; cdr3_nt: TGTGCCAGCAGCCTGGGTCCGGACAATTCACCCCTCCACTTT
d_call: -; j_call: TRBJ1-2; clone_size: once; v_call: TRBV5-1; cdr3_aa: CASITGPNYGYTF; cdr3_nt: TGCGCCAGCATCACAGGGCCTAACTATGGCTACACCTTC
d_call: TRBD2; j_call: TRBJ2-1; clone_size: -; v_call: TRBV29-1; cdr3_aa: CSAMTSLVSGILYNEQFF; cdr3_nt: TGCAGCGCGATGACTAGTTTGGTTAGCGGGATTCTTTACAATGAGCAGTTCTTC
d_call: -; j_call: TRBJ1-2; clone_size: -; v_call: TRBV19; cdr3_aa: CASTVNGAGANYGYTF; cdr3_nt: TGTGCCAGTACCGTCAATGGAGCAGGAGCAAACTATGGCTACACCTTC
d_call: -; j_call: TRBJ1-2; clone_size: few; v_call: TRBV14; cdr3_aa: CASSQGYGYTF; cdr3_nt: TGTGCCAGCAGCCAAGGGTATGGCTACACCTTC
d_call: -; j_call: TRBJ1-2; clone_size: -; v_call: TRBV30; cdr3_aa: CAWNLAGAYGYTF; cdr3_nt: TGTGCCTGGAACCTCGCAGGGGCCTATGGCTACACCTTC
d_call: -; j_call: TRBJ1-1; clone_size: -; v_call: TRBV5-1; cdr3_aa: CASSSGHPNTEAFF; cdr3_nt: TGCGCCAGCAGCTCGGGACACCCCAACACTGAAGCTTTCTTT
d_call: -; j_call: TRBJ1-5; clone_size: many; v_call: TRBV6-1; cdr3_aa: CASSEGTNNQPQHF; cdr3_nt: TGTGCCAGCAGTGAAGGGACCAACAATCAGCCCCAGCATTTT
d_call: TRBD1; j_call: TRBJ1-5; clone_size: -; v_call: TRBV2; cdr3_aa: CASTSDRGSQPQHF; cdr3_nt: TGTGCCAGCACCTCGGACAGGGGGAGTCAGCCCCAGCATTTT
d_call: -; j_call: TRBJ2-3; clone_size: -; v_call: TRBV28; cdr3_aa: CASSTVADTQYF; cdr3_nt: TGTGCCAGCTCGACTGTTGCGGATACGCAGTATTTT
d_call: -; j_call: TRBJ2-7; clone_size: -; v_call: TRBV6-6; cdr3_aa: CASKRPENGEQYF; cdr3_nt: TGTGCCAGCAAACGCCCGGAGAACGGCGAGCAGTACTTC
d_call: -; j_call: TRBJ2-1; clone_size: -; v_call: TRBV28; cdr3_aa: CASRVQGRPPYNEQFF; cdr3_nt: TGTGCCAGCAGGGTCCAGGGGCGACCTCCATACAATGAGCAGTTCTTC
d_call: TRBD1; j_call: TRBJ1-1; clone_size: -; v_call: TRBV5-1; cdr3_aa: CASSVQGAVGNTEAFF; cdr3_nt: TGCGCCAGCAGCGTTCAGGGGGCGGTGGGGAACACTGAAGCTTTCTTT
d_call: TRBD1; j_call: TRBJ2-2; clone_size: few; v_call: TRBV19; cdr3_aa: CASSIRGQGLGGELFF; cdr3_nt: TGTGCCAGTAGTATACGGGGACAGGGTCTCGGCGGGGAGCTGTTTTTT